This entry is about one TCR beta chain. The antigen is not known. CDR1 and CDR2 (germline): MNHEY, SVGAGI. The germline V and J ends were trimmed by 5 bases and 6 bases, with 7 bases remaining between them. This CDR3 is 11 amino acids long. This entry belongs to a study of T cell responses to AZD1222 COVID-19 vaccine. Study observations and caveats: Repertoire sampling happened only post peak T cell response.

Clones were read by immunoSEQ multiplex PCR, and TCRdb kept only the in-frame ones, dropping some. This sample has some 150,000 clones, with roughly 90% found just once. This sequence was found in an adult who received the AZD1222 COVID-19 vaccine. The genes are TRBV6-5 and TRBJ1-1, with D maybe TRBD1 (6 bases). The sample was peripheral blood, taken 28 days after the second AZD1222 dose. The CDR3 here is CASSRGSEAFF. The DNA of the CDR3 is TGTGCCAGCAGTAGGGGGTCTGAAGCTTTCTTT.